A selection of T cell receptor beta chains follows, all from one sample in a study of blood T cell repertoires in COVID-19. The data were produced by immunoSEQ multiplex PCR, yet TCRdb's version contains in-frame clones alone and is incomplete. The profile shows approximately 65,000 clones, 60% to 85% of them singletons. Material for sequencing was peripheral blood. The receptors were gathered from a human donor in a cohort sampled during active COVID-19. CDR3s include the opening cysteine and the closing phenylalanine or tryptophan. A D gene is named only where the DNA matches it firmly. A row's size may be missing; if present it is once, few, many or a size class.

abundance | j_gene | v_gene | d_gene | CDR3aa | CDR3nt
NA | TRBJ2-7 | TRBV29-1 | TRBD1 | CSGTSGTGAYEQYF | TGCAGCGGAACATCCGGGACAGGGGCCTACGAGCAGTACTTC
NA | TRBJ1-4 | TRBV11-2 | TRBD1 | CASSTAQGAREKLFF | TGTGCCAGCAGCACCGCACAGGGGGCGCGCGAAAAACTGTTTTTT
NA | TRBJ1-5 | TRBV15 | TRBD1 | CATSRDVGTGRQPQHF | TGTGCCACCAGCAGAGATGTTGGGACAGGGCGTCAGCCCCAGCATTTT
NA | TRBJ2-1 | TRBV4-2 | NA | CASSQEGGLSYNEQFF | TGTGCCAGCAGCCAAGAAGGCGGTTTGTCCTACAATGAGCAGTTCTTC
NA | TRBJ1-1 | TRBV3-1/TRBV3-2 | TRBD1 | CASSQNRDRAAFF | TGTGCCAGCAGCCAGAACCGGGACAGGGCAGCTTTCTTT
NA | TRBJ1-4 | TRBV29-1 | TRBD1 | CSVGDSTGVREKLFF | TGCAGCGTTGGGGATTCGACAGGGGTTCGCGAAAAACTGTTTTTT
once | TRBJ1-2 | TRBV24-1 | TRBD1 | CATSDPGQGEVYGYTF | TGTGCCACCAGTGACCCTGGACAGGGGGAAGTCTATGGCTACACCTTC
NA | TRBJ2-2 | TRBV19 | TRBD1 | CASRVPTGTGNTGELFF | TGTGCCAGTAGGGTCCCAACCGGGACAGGGAACACCGGGGAGCTGTTTTTT
NA | TRBJ1-4 | TRBV5-1 | TRBD1 | CASSQDRAGEKLFF | TGCGCCAGCAGCCAGGACAGGGCGGGGGAAAAACTGTTTTTT
NA | TRBJ2-3 | TRBV7-9 | NA | CASSLDSGKNTDTQYF | TGTGCCAGCAGCTTAGATTCGGGAAAGAACACAGATACGCAGTATTTT
few | TRBJ2-7 | TRBV19 | NA | CASSDTGQYEQYF | TGTGCCAGTAGCGATACAGGGCAATACGAGCAGTACTTC
NA | TRBJ2-4 | TRBV7-9 | TRBD1 | CASSLETGVNNIQYF | TGTGCCAGCAGCTTAGAGACAGGGGTGAACAACATTCAGTACTTC
NA | TRBJ2-7 | TRBV5-1 | TRBD1 | CASSQGFDEQYF | TGCGCCAGTTCACAGGGGTTCGACGAGCAGTACTTC
NA | TRBJ1-1 | TRBV28 | NA | CASSRGLMTEAFF | TGTGCCAGCAGTAGAGGGTTGATGACTGAAGCTTTCTTT
once | TRBJ1-2 | TRBV19 | NA | CASSQTVSQTLYTF | TGTGCCAGTAGCCAGACAGTATCTCAAACGCTCTACACCTTC
NA | TRBJ2-1 | TRBV2 | TRBD1 | CASSPGQGISEQFF | TGTGCCAGCAGCCCGGGACAGGGGATCAGTGAGCAGTTCTTC
once | TRBJ2-7 | TRBV19 | TRBD2 | CASSFAGTSGRISYEQYF | TGTGCCAGTAGTTTTGCCGGGACTAGCGGGAGGATCTCCTACGAGCAGTACTTC
NA | TRBJ2-5 | TRBV7-8 | NA | CASSLRAGQETQYF | TGTGCCAGCAGCTTACGGGCGGGTCAAGAGACCCAGTACTTC
NA | TRBJ2-3 | TRBV10-1 | NA | CASSDGSSDTQYF | TGCGCCAGCAGTGATGGGAGTTCGGATACGCAGTATTTT
NA | TRBJ2-5 | TRBV3-1/TRBV3-2 | NA | CASSLGAKTQYF | TGTGCCAGCAGTTTGGGAGCAAAGACCCAGTACTTC
NA | TRBJ1-6 | TRBV10-2 | NA | CASSEPQGGTYNSPLHF | TGCGCCAGCAGTGAGCCACAGGGAGGGACCTATAATTCACCCCTCCACTTT
few | TRBJ2-7 | TRBV6-1 | TRBD1 | CASSERWDRGEQYF | TGTGCCAGCAGTGAACGGTGGGACAGGGGAGAGCAGTACTTC
NA | TRBJ2-6 | TRBV3-1/TRBV3-2 | NA | CASSQVSGTQGLGANVLTF | TGTGCCAGCAGCCAAGTCTCTGGGACTCAGGGCCTTGGGGCCAACGTCCTGACTTTC
NA | TRBJ2-3 | TRBV7-2 | TRBD2 | CASQAAGGPGTDTQYF | TGTGCCAGCCAAGCGGCGGGAGGGCCAGGCACAGATACGCAGTATTTT
NA | TRBJ2-5 | TRBV20-1 | TRBD1 | CSAGTGETQYF | TGCAGTGCGGGGACAGGGGAGACCCAGTACTTC
once | TRBJ2-6 | TRBV6-1 | NA | CASSEETLAGANVLTF | TGTGCCAGCAGTGAGGAGACGTTGGCAGGGGCCAACGTCCTGACTTTC
NA | TRBJ2-5 | TRBV7-8 | TRBD1 | CASSRTGDQTQYF | TGTGCCAGCAGCCGGACAGGGGACCAGACCCAGTACTTC
NA | TRBJ2-3 | TRBV13 | NA | CASSPPSGAPTQYF | TGTGCCAGCAGCCCACCGAGCGGAGCACCCACGCAGTATTTT
NA | TRBJ2-2 | TRBV2 | NA | CASSEGARGLWTGELFF | TGTGCCAGCAGTGAAGGGGCCAGAGGGTTATGGACCGGGGAGCTGTTTTTT
few | TRBJ2-7 | TRBV7-6 | TRBD2 | CASSSELAGGNEQYF | TGTGCCAGCAGCTCCGAACTAGCGGGAGGGAACGAGCAGTACTTC
NA | TRBJ2-7 | TRBV13 | TRBD1 | CASSPGQEYEQYF | TGTGCCAGCTCCCCGGGACAGGAGTACGAGCAGTACTTC
NA | TRBJ1-5 | TRBV28 | NA | CASSSGSVQPQHF | TGTGCCAGCAGTTCCGGGAGCGTCCAGCCCCAGCATTTT
few | TRBJ1-5 | TRBV7-2 | TRBD1 | CASSRGQGLNQPQHF | TGTGCCAGCAGCCGGGGACAGGGACTCAATCAGCCCCAGCATTTT
NA | TRBJ1-1 | TRBV27 | NA | CASSLFPAENMNTEAFF | TGTGCCAGCAGTTTATTCCCCGCGGAGAACATGAACACTGAAGCTTTCTTT
NA | TRBJ1-1 | TRBV10-3 | TRBD1 | CAIRGQYDEAFF | TGTGCCATCAGGGGACAGTATGATGAAGCTTTCTTT
NA | TRBJ1-2 | TRBV6-2/TRBV6-3 | NA | CASSLLVGIAVVGYTF | TGTGCCAGCAGCCTTCTCGTAGGTATTGCGGTGGTCGGCTACACCTTC
NA | TRBJ2-1 | TRBV29-1 | NA | CSVEGGGSSYNEQFF | TGCAGCGTTGAAGGGGGCGGTAGCTCCTACAATGAGCAGTTCTTC
NA | TRBJ2-7 | TRBV10-3 | NA | CAISESLITEQYF | TGTGCCATCAGTGAGTCTCTAATCACCGAGCAGTACTTC